Shown below are 20 T cell receptor beta chains from a single sample sequenced in a study of blood T cell repertoires in COVID-19. Profiled with immunoSEQ multiplex PCR; TCRdb holds only in-frame clones, not every one. The repertoire includes a few hundred thousand clones, 70% to 90% of them detected once, and around 2% sits in the top ten. Sequencing was carried out using PBMCs or T cells enriched from blood (not recorded which). The origin of the receptors is a man aged 35 to 55 in a cohort exposed to, infected with or recovered from COVID-19 (not recorded which).

This rearrangement joins TRBV24-1 to TRBJ2-1; maybe TRBD1 (5 bases). The CDR3 loop spans 14 amino acids. The germline V gene encodes CDR1 KGHDR and CDR2 SFDVKD. The V and J ends lost 1 base and 5 bases respectively, with 8 bases between them. The CDR3 here is CATSDLGHDNEQFF. CDR3 nucleotide sequence: TGTGCCACCAGTGATTTAGGACATGACAATGAGCAGTTCTTC.

The V gene is TRBV3-1 (or the pseudogene TRBV3-2), the J gene TRBJ2-7, with D uncertain. Germline CDR1 LGHDT, CDR2 YNNKEL (reference sequence). The V end was cut by 1 base, the J end by 1 base, with 8 bases between. This CDR3 contains 14 residues. In nucleotides, the CDR3 is TGTGCCAGCAGCCAAGCGAGAGATTCCTACGAGCAGTACTTC. It codes for CASSQARDSYEQYF.

V usage is TRBV7-6 and J usage is TRBJ1-3; the D is unclear. Germline CDR1 and CDR2: SGHVS and FNYEAQ. V was shortened by 5 bases and J by 2 bases, with 13 bases between the two germline ends. CDR3 length: 15 amino acids. The CDR3 loop is CASSLGLVPGNTIYF. The CDR3, as DNA: TGTGCCAGCAGCCTCGGACTCGTCCCTGGAAACACCATATATTTT.

The V and J genes are TRBV14 and TRBJ2-1; 14 bases fit TRBD2. Germline CDR1 is SGHDN and CDR2 is FVKESK. The CDR3 covers 19 residues. V dropped 3 bases and J dropped 4; count of bases not matched to a gene: 11. DNA for the CDR3: TGTGCCAGCAGCCAGCCGGGACTAGCGGGAGTAGAAAGGTACAATGAGCAGTTCTTC. This encodes CASSQPGLAGVERYNEQFF.

The CDR3 DNA follows: TGTGCCAGCAGCCCGGGGACAGAGACTAGGTTCTCCTACAATGAGCAGTTCTTC. Protein product: CASSPGTETRFSYNEQFF. The chain has TRBV14 and TRBJ2-1; a weak D match, TRBD1 (7 bases). From germline, CDR1 is SGHDN and CDR2 FVKESK. The CDR3 is 18 amino acids. V dropped 4 bases and J dropped 0 bases, with 19 bases sitting between them.

The count of this clone is one. The chain links TRBV5-6 to TRBJ2-5, with D possibly matching TRBD2 (7 bases). Between the trimmed V and J ends, which lost 5 bases and 1 base, there was a span of 15 bases. The CDR3 loop spans 15 amino acids. Germline values: CDR1 SGHDT, CDR2 YYEEEE. The CDR3, as DNA: TGTGCCAGCAGGGGGGCTAGCGGTTCCCAAGAGACCCAGTACTTC. Its protein product is CASRGASGSQETQYF.

The chain couples TRBV28 to TRBJ2-2; tentatively, D is TRBD1 (6 bases). CDR1 and CDR2 from the germline V gene are MDHEN and SYDVKM. The CDR3 spans 14 residues. Trimming pared 6 bases from V and 2 bases from J, leaving 10 bases between. CDR3 sequence reads: CASRTTGNTGELFF. CDR3 coding DNA: TGTGCCAGCAGAACGACAGGAAACACCGGGGAGCTGTTTTTT.

The chain recombines TRBV6-6 with TRBJ2-6, with TRBD1 identical over 10 bases. The CDR3 is 20 amino acids. CDR1 is MNHNY, CDR2 SVGAGI, per germline (reference sequence). J lost 3 bases, V lost 5 bases, and 16 bases had no gene match. The CDR3 spells CASSPNVPGQGMLGANVLTF. CDR3 coding DNA: TGTGCCAGCAGTCCAAATGTCCCGGGACAGGGGATGCTTGGGGCCAACGTCCTGACTTTC.

The count of this clone is one. The chain joins TRBV5-1 to TRBJ2-1, with TRBD2 matching 7 bases. From germline, CDR1 is SGHRS and CDR2 YFSETQ. The CDR3 has 14 amino acids. V dropped 1 base and J dropped 7; count of bases not matched to a gene: 5. CDR3 bases: TGCGCCAGCAGCTTGCGGCCCGGGGGGAATGAGCAGTTCTTC. Its protein product is CASSLRPGGNEQFF. Full variable domain (missing parts from reference TRBV5-1 and TRBJ2-1): KAGVTQTPRYLIKTRGQQVTLSCSPISGHRSVSWYQQTPGQGLQFLFEYFSETQRNKGNFPGRFSGRQFSNSRSEMNVSTLELGDSALYLCASSLRPGGNEQFFGPGTRLTVL.

In regard to this clone: An end of the junction does not agree with germline; a read error may underlie this. This chain joins TRBV5-1 and TRBJ2-2; 10 bases match TRBD1. This CDR3 is 18 amino acids long. The germline V gene encodes CDR1 SGHRS and CDR2 YFSETQ. The CDR3, as DNA: TGCGCCAGCAGCTTGGCCTTGGCGGGACAGGGGAACGCCGGGGAGCTGTTTTTT. Translated, it gives CASSLALAGQGNAGELFF.

The rearrangement uses TRBV27 and TRBJ1-5; tentative D call: TRBD1 (5 bases). This CDR3 spans 13 amino acids. V shed 5 bases and J shed 6 bases, with 11 bases lying between them. The germline V gene has CDR1 MNHEY and CDR2 SMNVEV (reference sequence). The CDR3 coding sequence is TGTGCCAGCAGTCTGGGGCGCGGTCAGCCCCAGCATTTT. Its protein product is CASSLGRGQPQHF.

The chain couples TRBV5-1 to TRBJ2-7; 13 bases agree with TRBD2. This CDR3 region has 16 residues. Looked up from germline, CDR1 is SGHRS and CDR2 is YFSETQ. V shed 2 bases and J 1 base; nucleotides not matched to a gene: 3. This CDR3 reads CASSFPGLAGSYEQYF. CDR3 coding DNA: TGCGCCAGCAGCTTCCCGGGACTAGCGGGGTCCTACGAGCAGTACTTC.

This clone turned up a few times. The genes are TRBV24-1 and TRBJ2-5; 8 bases agree with TRBD1. The CDR3 extends over 15 amino acids. Germline V gives CDR1 KGHDR, CDR2 SFDVKD. V was clipped by 5 bases and J by 5 bases; unmatched bases: 9. This CDR3 reads CATSAGRQGAETQYF. In DNA, the CDR3 is TGTGCCACCAGTGCGGGAAGGCAGGGGGCTGAGACCCAGTACTTC.

The rearrangement links TRBV7-2 to TRBJ1-1, with 10 bases aligning to TRBD1. In germline, CDR1 is SGHTA, CDR2 FQGNSA. Germline trimming cut 1 base from V and 1 base from J; bases unmatched to any gene: 3. The CDR3 runs to 16 residues. The CDR3 is CASSLGDRGQNTEAFF. The CDR3 DNA sequence: TGTGCCAGCAGCTTAGGGGACAGGGGACAGAACACTGAAGCTTTCTTT.

This clone was recorded only once. V and J are TRBV14 and TRBJ1-6; possibly TRBD1 for D (6 bases). Trimming took off 0 bases at V and 9 bases at J, with 9 bases between the two ends. The CDR3 runs to 14 residues. The germline V gene has CDR1 SGHDN and CDR2 FVKESK. The CDR3: CASSQDPRGSPLHF. The CDR3 DNA sequence: TGTGCCAGCAGCCAAGATCCCAGGGGTTCACCCCTCCACTTT.

Here the CDR3 DNA reads TGTGCCAGCAGTGGTTCGGGGGGGAGAAACGAGCAGTACTTC. Amino acids: CASSGSGGRNEQYF. The J gene is TRBJ2-7, the V gene TRBV2; TRBD2 matches at 8 bases. With 4 bases clipped from V and 5 bases from J, the junction kept 7 bases outside the gene matches. From germline, CDR1 is SNHLY and CDR2 FYNNEI. This CDR3 has 14 amino acids.

This clone occurred once. J is TRBJ2-1 and V is TRBV9; 11 bases agree with TRBD2. Germline CDR1 is SGDLS and CDR2 is YYNGEE. Losses at the gene ends were 4 bases for V and 7 bases for J; bases not matched to a gene: 10. The CDR3 covers 16 residues. The CDR3 coding sequence is TGTGCCAGCAGCCCCCGGGGACTAGCGGAACCTAATGAGCAGTTCTTC. This gives the protein CASSPRGLAEPNEQFF.

The V call is TRBV2, the J call TRBJ1-5, with TRBD1 identical over 7 bases. The CDR3 is made up of 13 amino acids. From germline, CDR1 is SNHLY and CDR2 FYNNEI. The ends lost 8 bases at V and 4 bases at J; junction bases unmatched: 5. The CDR3 DNA reads as TGTGCCAGCCGAGGACAGGAAAATCAGCCCCAGCATTTT. Residues: CASRGQENQPQHF. Full variable domain (outside the CDR3, taken from reference TRBV2 and TRBJ1-5): EPEVTQTPSHQVTQMGQEVILRCVPISNHLYFYWYRQILGQKVEFLVSFYNNEISEKSEIFDDQFSVERPDGSNFTLKIRSTKLEDSAMYFCASRGQENQPQHFGDGTRLSIL.

The chain employs TRBV11-2 and TRBJ2-7, with 7 positions matching TRBD2. The junction had 9 bases not matched to a gene; V was cut back by 3 bases and J by 7 bases. The CDR3 runs to 14 residues. CDR1 SGHAT and CDR2 FQNNGV come from the germline V gene. CDR3 sequence: CASSLWGTKGEQYF. As DNA, the CDR3 is TGTGCCAGCAGCTTGTGGGGGACTAAAGGGGAGCAGTACTTC.

The chain joins TRBV6-1 to TRBJ1-6; TRBD1 aligns across 9 bases. The V segment lost 0 bases and the J segment 0 bases; nucleotides outside the gene matches: 6. Per germline, CDR1 MNHNS and CDR2 SASEGT. The CDR3 is made up of 19 amino acids. CDR3 in DNA: TGTGCCAGCAGTGAAGCCTCGGGACAGGGATACTCCTATAATTCACCCCTCCACTTT. It yields the protein CASSEASGQGYSYNSPLHF.